These 26 T cell receptor beta chains came from one sample sequenced in a study of regulatory T cells in long-lasting Graves disease. Time point in this sample: persistent/refractory GD, antithyroid drugs over 5 years with positive TRAb. Construction of the TCR library relied on RNA isolated from PBMCs. Researchers made TCR beta libraries by using iRepertoire HTBI primers and running Arm-PCR on CDR3 regions. TCRdb re-derived calls from the multiplex PCR reads in MiXCR, one entry per CDR3 protein. The table lists 500,000 to 800,000 distinct CDR3 sequences, around 30% of them singletons. The sample in question was peripheral blood mononuclear cells (PBMCs), obtained when the disease was refractory, from a patient treated with antithyroid drugs. The receptors were gathered from a female donor with Graves disease.

The chain links TRBV9 to TRBJ2-7; TRBD1 agrees at 8 bases. CDR1 is SGDLS and CDR2 is YYNGEE in the germline V gene. V lost 4 bases and J lost 2; bases outside the gene matches: 11. The CDR3 consists of 16 residues. This CDR3 reads CASSPTGGSPPYEQYF. The CDR3, as DNA: TGTGCCAGCAGCCCTACAGGGGGGAGTCCCCCCTACGAGCAGTACTTC.

Comments on this clonotype: A much larger clonotype is one base distant, so this may be a read error. The chain is built from TRBV28 and TRBJ1-5, with D hard to call. The V gene lost 6 bases and the J gene lost 9 bases, with 12 bases spanning the gap. CDR1 MDHEN and CDR2 SYDVKM come from the germline V gene. CDR3 length: 12 residues. CDR3: CASSTRRRPQHF. The CDR3 DNA sequence: TGTGCCAGCAGCACCCGACGGCGGCCCCAGCATTTT. Using reference TRBV28 and TRBJ1-5 for the parts outside the CDR3, the full variable domain is DVKVTQSSRYLVKRTGEKVFLECVQDMDHENMFWYRQDPGLGLRLIYFSYDVKMKEKGDIPEGYSVSREKKERFSLILESASTNQTSMYLCASSTRRRPQHFGDGTRLSIL.

The chain carries TRBV29-1 and TRBJ1-1, with TRBD1 identical over 7 bases. The CDR3 runs 13 residues. Trimming took 5 bases from V and 2 from J; bases not matched to a gene: 5. Germline lookup yields CDR1 SQVTM and CDR2 ANQGSEA. The CDR3 is CSVSDRDNTEAFF. Here the CDR3 DNA reads TGCAGCGTTAGTGACAGGGATAACACTGAAGCTTTCTTT. Drawing the rest from reference TRBV29-1 and TRBJ1-1, the complete variable domain is SAVISQKPSRDICQRGTSLTIQCQVDSQVTMMFWYRQQPGQSLTLIATANQGSEATYESGFVIDKFPISRPNLTFSTLTVSNMSPEDSSIYLCSVSDRDNTEAFFGQGTRLTVV.

This clonotype was seen a few times. V and J are TRBV20-1 and TRBJ2-3; D may be TRBD2 (5 bases). Germline CDR1 and CDR2: DFQATT and SNEGSKA (reference sequence). CDR3 size: 15 residues. Trimming removed 6 bases at V and 1 base at J, with 17 bases between. The CDR3, as DNA: TGCAGTGCGCAGCCCTTGGGGAGAGGCACAGATACGCAGTATTTT. This codes for CSAQPLGRGTDTQYF.

This clonotype was detected only a few times. The V and J genes are TRBV29-1 and TRBJ1-2, with a weak D call TRBD1 (6 bases). V was cut by 0 bases and J by 0 bases, with 11 bases left in between. Germline values: CDR1 SQVTM, CDR2 ANQGSEA. This CDR3 has 15 residues. CDR3 region: CSVEDQGQSNYGYTF. CDR3 nucleotide sequence: TGCAGCGTTGAAGATCAGGGGCAGTCTAACTATGGCTACACCTTC.

The chain has TRBV28 and TRBJ2-5; 9 positions agree with TRBD1. CDR1 is MDHEN, CDR2 SYDVKM, per germline. The CDR3 covers 14 residues. V lost 6 bases, J lost 6 bases, and 8 bases stayed unmatched. CDR3 loop: CASSQTGGPKTQYF. The CDR3 DNA reads TGTGCCAGCAGCCAAACAGGGGGCCCGAAGACCCAGTACTTC.

The chain employs TRBV9 and TRBJ1-6; no clear D. Germline V gene data show CDR1 as SGDLS and CDR2 as YYNGEE. The CDR3 length is 14 residues. V was cut by 0 bases and J by 5 bases, with 6 bases left in between. The CDR3: CASSVVADNSPLHF. CDR3 coding DNA: TGTGCCAGCAGCGTAGTCGCAGATAATTCACCCCTCCACTTT. The variable domain in full, completed from reference TRBV9 and TRBJ1-6, reads DSGVTQTPKHLITATGQRVTLRCSPRSGDLSVYWYQQSLDQGLQFLIQYYNGEERAKGNILERFSAQQFPDLHSELNLSSLELGDSALYFCASSVVADNSPLHFGNGTRLTVT.

The table lists this clonotype with many counts. The V call is TRBV2, the J call TRBJ2-2; D is possibly TRBD2 (6 bases). Trimming took 4 bases from V and 6 from J, leaving 9 bases between them. The CDR3 totals 13 residues. Germline lookup yields CDR1 SNHLY and CDR2 FYNNEI. Here the CDR3 reads CASSVLAPGELFF. The CDR3 nucleotides read TGTGCCAGCAGTGTTCTAGCGCCCGGGGAGCTGTTTTTT.

The sample holds a few counts of this clonotype. The V and J genes are TRBV12-3 or TRBV12-4 and TRBJ2-7; D is ambiguous. This CDR3 has 15 residues. V was shortened by 0 bases and J by 0 bases, with 9 bases between the two germline ends. CDR3 amino acids: CASSLAWVSSYEQYF. The CDR3 region has the DNA TGTGCCAGCAGTTTAGCCTGGGTGAGCTCCTACGAGCAGTACTTC.

V gene TRBV12-3 or TRBV12-4 combines with J gene TRBJ1-1; D possibly corresponds to TRBD1 (5 bases). The CDR3 contains 14 residues. Trimming left V 2 bases short and J 6 bases short, with 13 bases between. The CDR3 spells CASSLSRGLSEAFF. The DNA of the CDR3 is TGTGCCAGCAGTTTATCGAGGGGCCTGTCTGAAGCTTTCTTT.

The CDR3 loop is CSVETGDVRQPQHF. CDR3 in DNA: TGCAGCGTTGAGACAGGGGATGTTCGTCAGCCCCAGCATTTT. V usage is TRBV29-1 and J usage is TRBJ1-5; 8 nucleotides match TRBD1. V shed 3 bases, J shed 6 bases, and the junction held 7 bases outside the gene matches. Germline-derived CDR1 and CDR2 are SQVTM and ANQGSEA. The CDR3 extends over 14 amino acids.

The chain employs TRBV30 and TRBJ2-2; D unclear. Trimming shortened V by 3 bases and J by 3 bases, and 8 bases separated the two germline ends. This CDR3 contains 13 residues. Germline V CDR1 and CDR2: GTSNPN, SVGIG (reference sequence). Here the CDR3 reads CAWRGTDTGELFF. The DNA of the CDR3 is TGTGCCTGGAGGGGCACAGACACCGGGGAGCTGTTTTTT.

This clonotype occurred many times. This chain links TRBV12-3 or TRBV12-4 with TRBJ1-6; D is ambiguous. The CDR3 sequence is 13 residues long. The germline V and J ends were trimmed by 7 bases and 7 bases, with 11 bases remaining between them. CDR3 sequence reads: CASTPRENSPLHF. CDR3 bases: TGTGCCAGCACCCCTCGGGAGAATTCACCCCTCCACTTT.

J is TRBJ1-5 and V is TRBV2; D possibly corresponds to TRBD1 (6 bases). Germline-derived CDR1 and CDR2 are SNHLY and FYNNEI. V shed 6 bases and J shed 5 bases, with 23 bases lying between them. This CDR3 has 17 residues. CDR3 nucleotides: TGTGCCAGCAGGGGGGCCATTAGTCTCAGGGGATATCAGCCCCAGCATTTT. As protein: CASRGAISLRGYQPQHF.

This clonotype was recorded a few times. The chain employs TRBV7-2 and TRBJ1-1, with D unresolved. The CDR3 is made up of 14 amino acids. From germline, CDR1 is SGHTA and CDR2 FQGNSA. Trimming cost V 5 bases and J 1 base, with 11 bases left between them. The CDR3: CASSPRFGNTEAFF. CDR3 sequence (DNA): TGTGCCAGCAGCCCTCGATTCGGGAACACTGAAGCTTTCTTT.

The chain employs TRBV6-1 and TRBJ2-7; a weak D match, TRBD2 (5 bases). The CDR3 runs 13 residues. Germline CDR1 reads MNHNS; CDR2 reads SASEGT. Trimming shortened V by 6 bases and J by 4 bases, and 13 bases separated the two germline ends. This CDR3 reads CASSLTTWYEQYF. In DNA, the CDR3 is TGTGCCAGCAGCTTGACTACCTGGTACGAGCAGTACTTC.

V and J are TRBV20-1 and TRBJ1-5; D gene ambiguous. The CDR3 sequence is 13 residues long. The V end lost 4 bases, the J end lost 9 bases, and 16 bases lay between the germline ends. Germline V gene data show CDR1 as DFQATT and CDR2 as SNEGSKA (reference sequence). The CDR3 is CSAKSVAILPQHF. CDR3 DNA sequence: TGCAGTGCTAAATCAGTCGCAATTTTGCCCCAGCATTTT.

This clonotype has more than one count but fewer than ten. This rearrangement joins TRBV6-2 or TRBV6-3 to TRBJ1-6; D remains ambiguous. The CDR3 has 14 amino acids. V gave up 7 bases and J gave up 8 bases, with 15 bases separating them. Germline V lookup: CDR1 MNHEY, CDR2 SVGEGT. The CDR3 DNA follows: TGTGCCAGCACGGGCCGGGGTTACCATTCACCCCTCCACTTT. Protein product: CASTGRGYHSPLHF.

V is TRBV7-9 and J is TRBJ2-1; D uncertain. The germline gives CDR1 SEHNR, CDR2 FQNEAQ (reference sequence). V lost 1 base and J 0 bases, leaving 10 bases between the germline ends. The CDR3 runs 16 residues. The CDR3 region has the DNA TGTGCCAGCAGCTTAGTCCCATCAAGCTCCTACAATGAGCAGTTCTTC. Its protein product is CASSLVPSSSYNEQFF.

The V call is TRBV5-5, the J call TRBJ2-2, with D uncertain. V lost 0 bases and J lost 0, with 6 bases in between. CDR1 and CDR2 (germline): SGHKS, YYEKEE (reference sequence). The CDR3 runs 15 residues. This chain's CDR3 is CASSLGPTNTGELFF. Here the CDR3 DNA reads TGTGCCAGCAGCTTGGGGCCGACGAACACCGGGGAGCTGTTTTTT.

About this clonotype: This may stem from a read error, because a much larger clone lies one nucleotide away. The V call is TRBV12-3 or TRBV12-4, the J call TRBJ1-2; D is unresolved. The CDR3 is 14 amino acids. CDR3 region: CATSLSLALHGYTF. CDR3 DNA sequence: TGTGCCACCAGTTTATCTCTAGCCCTCCACGGCTACACCTTC.

This clonotype was observed a few times. The chain carries TRBV29-1 and TRBJ2-4; possible D gene TRBD2, 5 bases. The J call could be wrong; TRBJ2-5 is a better fit for the DNA end. Germline loops: CDR1 SQVTM, CDR2 ANQGSEA. The CDR3 has 15 amino acids. CDR3 protein: CSVVPGLTKGGTQYF. The DNA of the CDR3 is TGCAGCGTAGTACCCGGGCTAACAAAAGGAGGGACCCAGTACTTC.

This clonotype showed up just a few times. V and J are TRBV28 and TRBJ1-1, with 8 bases that match TRBD1. There are 17 residues in the CDR3. The V and J ends lost 2 bases and 3 bases, in that order; junction bases with no gene match: 11. Germline V gene data show CDR1 as MDHEN and CDR2 as SYDVKM. This chain's CDR3 is CASSLRSGGLGYTEAFF. In DNA, the CDR3 is TGTGCCAGCAGTTTAAGGTCAGGGGGCCTCGGTTACACTGAAGCTTTCTTT.

The chain carries TRBV19 and TRBJ1-6, with D perhaps TRBD1 (5 bases). Looked up from germline, CDR1 is LNHDA and CDR2 is SQIVND (reference sequence). The CDR3 contains 13 residues. Trimming took 3 bases from V and 10 from J, leaving 10 bases between them. Here the CDR3 reads CASSMRGESPLHF. CDR3 coding DNA: TGTGCCAGTAGTATGAGGGGCGAATCACCCCTCCACTTT.

In this sample, this clonotype turned up many times. This rearrangement joins TRBV2 to TRBJ2-5; TRBD1 matches at 7 bases. CDR3 size: 13 residues. The J segment lost 3 bases and the V segment lost 5 bases, leaving 3 bases of the junction unmatched. Germline V gene lookup returns CDR1 SNHLY and CDR2 FYNNEI. The CDR3 coding sequence is TGTGCCAGCAGTTCGGGACAGAAAGAGACCCAGTACTTC. Translation: CASSSGQKETQYF.

This chain connects TRBV4-1 to TRBJ1-1; D call uncertain. This CDR3 comprises 15 residues. The V gene lost 4 bases and the J gene lost 0 bases, with 12 bases spanning the gap. The germline CDR1 and CDR2 sequences are MGHRA and YSYEKL. CDR3 bases: TGCGCCAGCAGCCCAACAATTCATATGAACACTGAAGCTTTCTTT. Translated, it gives CASSPTIHMNTEAFF.